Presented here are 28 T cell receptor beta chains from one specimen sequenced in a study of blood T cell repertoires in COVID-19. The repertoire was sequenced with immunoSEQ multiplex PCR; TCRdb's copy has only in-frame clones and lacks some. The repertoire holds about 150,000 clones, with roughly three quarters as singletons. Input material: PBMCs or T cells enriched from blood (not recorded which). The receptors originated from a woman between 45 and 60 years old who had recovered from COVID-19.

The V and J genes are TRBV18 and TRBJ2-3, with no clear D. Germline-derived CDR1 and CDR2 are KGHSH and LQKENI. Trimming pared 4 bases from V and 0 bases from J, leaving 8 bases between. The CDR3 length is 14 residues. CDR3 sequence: CASSQQPSTDTQYF. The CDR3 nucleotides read TGTGCCAGCTCACAACAGCCTAGCACAGATACGCAGTATTTT.

CDR3 bases: TGTGCCAGCAGTGATCTAGCGGGGGGGATCAATGAGCAGTTCTTC. This sequence encodes CASSDLAGGINEQFF. The V and J genes are TRBV2 and TRBJ2-1; 12 bases line up with TRBD2. Germline V gene data show CDR1 as SNHLY and CDR2 as FYNNEI. The CDR3 has 15 amino acids. After removal of 3 bases from V and 6 bases from J, the junction contained 3 bases not matched to a gene.

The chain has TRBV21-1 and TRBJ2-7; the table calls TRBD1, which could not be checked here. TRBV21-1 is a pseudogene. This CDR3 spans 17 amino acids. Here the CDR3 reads CASSPRYLSESSYEQYF. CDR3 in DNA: TGTGCCAGCAGCCCCAGGTATCTTTCAGAAAGCTCCTACGAGCAGTACTTC.

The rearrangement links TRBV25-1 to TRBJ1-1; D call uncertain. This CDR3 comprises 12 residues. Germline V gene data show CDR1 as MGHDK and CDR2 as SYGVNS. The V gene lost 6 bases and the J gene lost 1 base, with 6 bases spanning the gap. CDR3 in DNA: TGTGCCAGCAGGCGAGAGAACACTGAAGCTTTCTTT. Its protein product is CASRRENTEAFF.

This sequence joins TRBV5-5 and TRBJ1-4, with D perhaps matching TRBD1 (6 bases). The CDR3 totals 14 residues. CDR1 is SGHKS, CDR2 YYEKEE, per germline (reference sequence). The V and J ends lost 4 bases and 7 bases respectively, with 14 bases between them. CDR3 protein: CASSPRTALEKLFF. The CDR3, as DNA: TGTGCCAGCAGCCCCAGGACAGCCCTTGAAAAACTGTTTTTT. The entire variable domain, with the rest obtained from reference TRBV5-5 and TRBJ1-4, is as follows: DAGVTQSPTHLIKTRGQQVTLRCSPISGHKSVSWYQQVLGQGPQFIFQYYEKEERGRGNFPDRFSARQFPNYSSELNVNALLLGDSALYLCASSPRTALEKLFFGSGTQLSVL.

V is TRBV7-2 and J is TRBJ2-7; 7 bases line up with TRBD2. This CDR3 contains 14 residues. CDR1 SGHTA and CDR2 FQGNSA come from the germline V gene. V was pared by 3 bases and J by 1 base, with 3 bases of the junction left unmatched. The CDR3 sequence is CASSLGGTSYEQYF. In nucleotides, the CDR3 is TGTGCCAGCAGCTTGGGGGGGACTTCCTACGAGCAGTACTTC.

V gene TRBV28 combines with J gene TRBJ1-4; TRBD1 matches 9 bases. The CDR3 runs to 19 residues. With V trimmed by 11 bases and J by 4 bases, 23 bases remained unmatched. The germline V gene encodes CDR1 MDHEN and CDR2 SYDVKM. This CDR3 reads CAANRDRENRGGFNEKLFF. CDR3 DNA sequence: TGTGCCGCTAACCGGGACAGGGAAAATCGAGGGGGTTTTAATGAAAAACTGTTTTTT.

CDR3 coding DNA: TGTGCCAGCAGTTTCCCAGGGACAAAAGACGCGAACACCGGGGAGCTGTTTTTT. As protein: CASSFPGTKDANTGELFF. V gene TRBV2 combines with J gene TRBJ2-2; tentatively, D is TRBD1 (6 bases). This CDR3 has 18 amino acids. Germline-derived CDR1 and CDR2 are SNHLY and FYNNEI. Between the trimmed V and J ends, which lost 5 bases and 0 bases, there was a span of 19 bases. The variable domain in full, completed from reference TRBV2 and TRBJ2-2, reads EPEVTQTPSHQVTQMGQEVILRCVPISNHLYFYWYRQILGQKVEFLVSFYNNEISEKSEIFDDQFSVERPDGSNFTLKIRSTKLEDSAMYFCASSFPGTKDANTGELFFGEGSRLTVL.

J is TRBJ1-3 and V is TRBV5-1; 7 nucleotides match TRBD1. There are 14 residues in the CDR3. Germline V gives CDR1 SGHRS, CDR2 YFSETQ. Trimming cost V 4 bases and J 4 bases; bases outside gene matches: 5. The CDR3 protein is CASSIQGRGNTIYF. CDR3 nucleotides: TGCGCCAGCAGCATACAGGGGCGAGGAAACACCATATATTTT.

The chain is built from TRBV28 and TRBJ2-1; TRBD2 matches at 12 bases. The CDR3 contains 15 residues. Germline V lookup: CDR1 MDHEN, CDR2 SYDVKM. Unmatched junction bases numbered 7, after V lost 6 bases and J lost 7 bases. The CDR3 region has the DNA TGTGCCAGCAGCTCAACTAGCGGGGGGAATAATGAGCAGTTCTTC. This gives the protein CASSSTSGGNNEQFF. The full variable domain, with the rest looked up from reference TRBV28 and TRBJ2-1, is DVKVTQSSRYLVKRTGEKVFLECVQDMDHENMFWYRQDPGLGLRLIYFSYDVKMKEKGDIPEGYSVSREKKERFSLILESASTNQTSMYLCASSSTSGGNNEQFFGPGTRLTVL.

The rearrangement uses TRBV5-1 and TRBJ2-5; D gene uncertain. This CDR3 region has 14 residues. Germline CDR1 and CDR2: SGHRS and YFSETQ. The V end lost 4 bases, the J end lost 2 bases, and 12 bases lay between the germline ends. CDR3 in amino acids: CASSPRDTQETQYF. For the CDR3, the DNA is TGCGCCAGCAGCCCAAGAGACACTCAAGAGACCCAGTACTTC. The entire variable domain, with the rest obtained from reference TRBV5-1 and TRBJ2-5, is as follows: KAGVTQTPRYLIKTRGQQVTLSCSPISGHRSVSWYQQTPGQGLQFLFEYFSETQRNKGNFPGRFSGRQFSNSRSEMNVSTLELGDSALYLCASSPRDTQETQYFGPGTRLLVL.

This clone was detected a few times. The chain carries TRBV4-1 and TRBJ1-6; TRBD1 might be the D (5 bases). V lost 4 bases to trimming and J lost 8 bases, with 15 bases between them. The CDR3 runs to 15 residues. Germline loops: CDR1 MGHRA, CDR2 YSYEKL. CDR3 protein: CASSLPAGSDSPLHF. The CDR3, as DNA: TGCGCCAGCAGCCTCCCAGCAGGGTCGGATTCACCCCTCCACTTT.

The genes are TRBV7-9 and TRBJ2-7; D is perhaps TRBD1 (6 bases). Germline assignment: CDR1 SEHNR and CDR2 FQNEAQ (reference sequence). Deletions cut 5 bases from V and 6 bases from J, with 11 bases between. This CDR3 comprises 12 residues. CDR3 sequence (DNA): TGTGCCAGCAGCGCGGACAGTTCCGAGCAGTACTTC. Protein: CASSADSSEQYF.

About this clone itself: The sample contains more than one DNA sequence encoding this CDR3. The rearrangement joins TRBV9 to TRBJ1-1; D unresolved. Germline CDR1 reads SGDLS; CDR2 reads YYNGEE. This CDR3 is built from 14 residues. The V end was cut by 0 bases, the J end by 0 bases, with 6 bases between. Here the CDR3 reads CASSVGRVNTEAFF. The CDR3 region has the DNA TGTGCCAGCAGCGTAGGACGGGTGAACACTGAAGCTTTCTTT.

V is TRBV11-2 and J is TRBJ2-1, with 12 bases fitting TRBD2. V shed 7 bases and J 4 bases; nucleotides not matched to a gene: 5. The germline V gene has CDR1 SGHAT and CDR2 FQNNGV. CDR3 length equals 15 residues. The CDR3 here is CASTVLAGGYNEQFF. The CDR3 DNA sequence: TGTGCCAGCACCGTACTAGCGGGGGGATACAATGAGCAGTTCTTC.

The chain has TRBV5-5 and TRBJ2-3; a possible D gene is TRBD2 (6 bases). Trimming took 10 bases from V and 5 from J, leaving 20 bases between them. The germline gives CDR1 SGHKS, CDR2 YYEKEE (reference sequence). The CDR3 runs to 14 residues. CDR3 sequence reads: CAGRLGLREDTQYF. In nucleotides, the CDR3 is TGTGCCGGAAGATTGGGACTGCGCGAAGATACGCAGTATTTT.

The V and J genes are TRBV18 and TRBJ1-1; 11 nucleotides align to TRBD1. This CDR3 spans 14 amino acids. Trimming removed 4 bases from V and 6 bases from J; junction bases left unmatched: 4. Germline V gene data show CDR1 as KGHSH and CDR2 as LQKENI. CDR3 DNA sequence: TGTGCCAGCTCACTGGACAGGGGGCACCCTGAAGCTTTCTTT. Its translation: CASSLDRGHPEAFF.

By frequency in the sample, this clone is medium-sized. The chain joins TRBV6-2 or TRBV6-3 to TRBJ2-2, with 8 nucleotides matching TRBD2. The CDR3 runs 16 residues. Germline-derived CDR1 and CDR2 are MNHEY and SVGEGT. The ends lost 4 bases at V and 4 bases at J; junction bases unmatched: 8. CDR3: CASSFGGARVTGELFF. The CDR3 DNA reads TGTGCCAGCAGTTTCGGGGGGGCCCGCGTCACCGGGGAGCTGTTTTTT.

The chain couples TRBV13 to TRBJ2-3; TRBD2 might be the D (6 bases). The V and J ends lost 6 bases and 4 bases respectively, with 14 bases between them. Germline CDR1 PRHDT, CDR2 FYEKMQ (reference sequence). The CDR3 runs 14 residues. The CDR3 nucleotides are TGTGCCAGCAGATCCAGATCGGGGGCAGATACGCAGTATTTT. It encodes CASRSRSGADTQYF.

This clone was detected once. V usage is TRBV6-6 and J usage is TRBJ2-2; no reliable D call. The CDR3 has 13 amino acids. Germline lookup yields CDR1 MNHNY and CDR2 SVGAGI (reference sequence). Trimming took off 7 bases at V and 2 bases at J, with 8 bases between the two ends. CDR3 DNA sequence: TGTGCCAGCACCGTACTTAACACCGGGGAGCTGTTTTTT. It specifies CASTVLNTGELFF.

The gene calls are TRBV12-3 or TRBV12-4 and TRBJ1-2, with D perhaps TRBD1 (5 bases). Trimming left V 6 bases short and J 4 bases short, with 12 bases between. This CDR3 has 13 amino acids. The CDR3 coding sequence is TGTGCCAGCAGCGATGACAGCCCCTATGGCTACACCTTC. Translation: CASSDDSPYGYTF.

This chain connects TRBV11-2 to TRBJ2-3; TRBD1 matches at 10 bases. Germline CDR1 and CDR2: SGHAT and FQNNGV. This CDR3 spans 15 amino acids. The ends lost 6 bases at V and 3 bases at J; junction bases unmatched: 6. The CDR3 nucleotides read TGTGCCAGCAGTCTTAGACAGGGGGCTACAGATACGCAGTATTTT. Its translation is CASSLRQGATDTQYF.

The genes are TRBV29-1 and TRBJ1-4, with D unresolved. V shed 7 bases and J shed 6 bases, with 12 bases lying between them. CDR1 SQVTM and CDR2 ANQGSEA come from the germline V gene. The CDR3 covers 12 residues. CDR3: CSAADWDEKLFF. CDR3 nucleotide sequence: TGCAGCGCCGCGGACTGGGATGAAAAACTGTTTTTT.

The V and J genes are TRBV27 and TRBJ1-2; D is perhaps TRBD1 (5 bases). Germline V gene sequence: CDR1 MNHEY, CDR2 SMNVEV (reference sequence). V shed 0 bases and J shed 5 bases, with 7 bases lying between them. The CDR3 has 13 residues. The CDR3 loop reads CASSLSRQYGYTF. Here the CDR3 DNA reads TGTGCCAGCAGTTTATCCCGACAGTATGGCTACACCTTC.

CDR3 loop: CASSPFSGDNQPQHF. The CDR3, as DNA: TGTGCCAGCAGCCCATTTAGTGGAGACAATCAGCCCCAGCATTTT. The V call is TRBV3-1 (or the pseudogene TRBV3-2), the J call TRBJ1-5; D is unresolved. V was pared by 4 bases and J by 3 bases, with 13 bases between. This CDR3 is 15 amino acids long. CDR1 and CDR2 from the germline V gene are LGHDT and YNNKEL (reference sequence).

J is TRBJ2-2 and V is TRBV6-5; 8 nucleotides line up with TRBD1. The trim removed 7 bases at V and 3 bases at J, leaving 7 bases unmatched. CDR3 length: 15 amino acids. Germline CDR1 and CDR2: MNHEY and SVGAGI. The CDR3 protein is CASTPDRDDTGELFF. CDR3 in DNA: TGTGCCAGCACCCCGGACAGGGACGACACCGGGGAGCTGTTTTTT.

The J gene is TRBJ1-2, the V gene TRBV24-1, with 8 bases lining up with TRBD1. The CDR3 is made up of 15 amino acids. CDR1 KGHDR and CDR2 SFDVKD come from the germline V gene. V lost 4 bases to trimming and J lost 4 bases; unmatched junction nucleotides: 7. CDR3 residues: CATSDPGTGFYGYTF. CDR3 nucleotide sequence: TGTGCCACCAGTGACCCCGGGACAGGATTCTATGGCTACACCTTC.

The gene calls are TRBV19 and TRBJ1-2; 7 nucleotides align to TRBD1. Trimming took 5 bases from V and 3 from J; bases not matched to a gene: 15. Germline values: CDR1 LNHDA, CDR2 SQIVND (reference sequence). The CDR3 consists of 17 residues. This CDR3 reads CASSSLRAGGGDYGYTF. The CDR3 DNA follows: TGTGCCAGTAGTTCCCTCCGGGCAGGGGGTGGTGACTATGGCTACACCTTC.